The source of this T cell receptor (beta chain) is a study of T cells in Graves' hyperthyroidism and ophthalmopathy. The TCR beta CDR3 regions underwent amplification using RNA transcripts as the source. The TCR CDR3 first-round RT-PCR relied on the HTBI primer set. TCRdb recomputed calls from the multiplex PCR reads with MiXCR, one row per CDR3 protein. The table has under 250,000 distinct CDR3 sequences, less than 20% seen once; the top ten hold 53%. This CDR3 has 15 residues. Germline V CDR1 and CDR2: SNHLY, FYNNEI. Unmatched junction bases numbered 3, after V lost 4 bases and J lost 5 bases. Sequenced input: blood. The chain is built from TRBV2 and TRBJ2-1, with 12 bases fitting TRBD2. This clonotype originated in a woman in her forties or fifties with Graves' hyperthyroidism. The CDR3 DNA reads as TGTGCCAGCAGTGTCGCTAGCGGGAGGGACAATGAGCAGTTCTTC. It specifies CASSVASGRDNEQFF.